This T cell receptor beta chain is from a study of tumor-infiltrating lymphocytes in primary liver carcinoma. This clonotype appeared once. cDNA specific to TCR beta was made from 500 ng of total RNA, with a constant-region primer employed for priming. Library construction for TCR beta comprised three nested multiplex PCR rounds performed with slightly modified ARM-PCR. It was with TRBV1-TRBV30 forward primers and a C-beta reverse primer that the first two PCR rounds were run, at about 10 cycles each. TCRdb ran MiXCR on the multiplex PCR reads and lists one entry per CDR3 protein. Of 45,000 to 55,000 distinct CDR3 sequences listed, about 73% are singletons. CDR3 length: 13 residues. Trimming stripped 3 bases from V and 6 bases from J, with 12 bases between. From germline, CDR1 is MDHEN and CDR2 SYDVKM. The tissue used was unsorted bulk material of about 19-33 mg. RNA and DNA were co-extracted from it with the AllPrep DNA/RNA mini kit.

The source is a man in his forties with primary liver carcinoma and hepatitis B virus infection. This chain links TRBV28 with TRBJ2-7; D not resolved. Sequencing used liver tumor tissue from sampling region 2. This sample's subset: tumor region T2, inferior pole. In nucleotides, the CDR3 is TGTGCCAGCAGTTTCGACTGCAACTGCGAGCAGTACTTC. Translated: CASSFDCNCEQYF. The whole variable domain, remainder taken from reference TRBV28 and TRBJ2-7, is DVKVTQSSRYLVKRTGEKVFLECVQDMDHENMFWYRQDPGLGLRLIYFSYDVKMKEKGDIPEGYSVSREKKERFSLILESASTNQTSMYLCASSFDCNCEQYFGPGTRLTVT.